The next 22 T cell receptor beta chains were all read from a single sample in a study of T cell changes during pregnancy in multiple sclerosis. Generated by immunoSEQ multiplex PCR, the TCRdb table keeps only in-frame clones and is missing some. The sample shows 40,000 to 50,000 clones, less than 90% of them seen only once. This specimen consisted of CD4+ T cells from peripheral blood mononuclear cells, obtained before pregnancy. The receptors shown here come from a female donor with multiple sclerosis, enrolled in a pregnancy study.

The V gene is TRBV30, the J gene TRBJ1-1; 7 positions match TRBD1. Trimming at V came to 7 bases and at J to 3 bases, leaving 11 bases not matched to a gene. CDR1 is GTSNPN, CDR2 SVGIG, per germline (reference sequence). CDR3 size: 14 residues. The CDR3 sequence: CAFRKGAPDTEAFF. The DNA of the CDR3 is TGTGCCTTCAGAAAGGGGGCGCCGGACACTGAAGCTTTCTTT. The entire variable domain, with the rest obtained from reference TRBV30 and TRBJ1-1, is as follows: SQTIHQWPATLVQPVGSPLSLECTVEGTSNPNLYWYRQAAGRGLQLLFYSVGIGQISSEVPQNLSASRPQDRQFILSSKKLLLSDSGFYLCAFRKGAPDTEAFFGQGTRLTVV.

This clone was counted a few times. The chain joins TRBV19 to TRBJ1-1; D is ambiguous. V lost 0 bases and J 11 bases, leaving 10 bases between the germline ends. The CDR3 is 12 amino acids. Germline values: CDR1 LNHDA, CDR2 SQIVND (reference sequence). The CDR3 sequence is CASSIDQRIAFF. The CDR3 region has the DNA TGTGCCAGTAGTATAGATCAGCGAATCGCTTTCTTT.

Only a few counts were recorded for this clone. This chain connects TRBV6-6 to TRBJ1-5; TRBD1 matches 8 bases. Germline CDR1 and CDR2: MNHNY and SVGAGI (reference sequence). The CDR3 totals 15 residues. V dropped 2 bases and J dropped 2; count of bases not matched to a gene: 2. The CDR3 DNA is TGTGCCAGCAGTTACCCAGGGGGCGGCAATCAGCCCCAGCATTTT. It translates to CASSYPGGGNQPQHF.

The J gene is TRBJ1-1, the V gene TRBV19, with D perhaps TRBD1 (6 bases). Looked up from germline, CDR1 is LNHDA and CDR2 is SQIVND (reference sequence). The length of the CDR3 is 16 residues. V dropped 5 bases and J dropped 0 bases, with 16 bases sitting between them. CDR3 DNA sequence: TGTGCCAGTAGTCTATCAAAAGGACAGATGAACACTGAAGCTTTCTTT. Translating gives CASSLSKGQMNTEAFF.

The chain employs TRBV5-1 and TRBJ1-3; 9 bases fit TRBD1. The V segment lost 4 bases and the J segment 0 bases; nucleotides outside the gene matches: 5. CDR3 length equals 16 residues. Per the germline V gene, CDR1 is SGHRS and CDR2 is YFSETQ. CDR3 DNA sequence: TGCGCCAGCAGCATGACAGGGGGGGGCTCTGGAAACACCATATATTTT. Its protein is CASSMTGGGSGNTIYF.

V gene TRBV6-1 combines with J gene TRBJ1-2; TRBD1 matches 8 bases. Per germline, CDR1 MNHNS and CDR2 SASEGT. The CDR3 consists of 15 residues. After removal of 4 bases from V and 1 base from J, the junction contained 5 bases not matched to a gene. The chain's CDR3 is CASSVDRGGNYGYTF. The CDR3 DNA follows: TGTGCCAGCAGTGTCGACAGGGGCGGTAACTATGGCTACACCTTC.

This clone was recorded a few times. The V call is TRBV4-1, the J call TRBJ2-3, with 7 bases lining up with TRBD2. CDR1 and CDR2 (germline): MGHRA, YSYEKL. The CDR3 is 14 amino acids. V lost 4 bases and J lost 4; bases outside the gene matches: 5. CDR3 in amino acids: CASSLGGSPDTQYF. The CDR3 DNA reads TGCGCCAGCAGCCTGGGCGGGAGTCCAGATACGCAGTATTTT.

V usage is TRBV6-6 and J usage is TRBJ2-3, with TRBD2 matching over 8 bases. The V gene's germline CDR1 is MNHNY and CDR2 SVGAGI (reference sequence). V dropped 7 bases and J dropped 2; count of bases not matched to a gene: 11. This CDR3 spans 16 amino acids. The CDR3 DNA reads TGTGCCAGCACCTTCGCCGCGGGGGGCGCCACAGATACGCAGTATTTT. It specifies CASTFAAGGATDTQYF.

The genes are TRBV12-5 and TRBJ2-3; 10 nucleotides match TRBD1. Germline trimming cut 1 base from V and 4 bases from J; bases unmatched to any gene: 5. This CDR3 region has 16 residues. Germline V lookup: CDR1 LGHNT, CDR2 FRNRAP. For the CDR3, the DNA is TGTGCTAGTGGTTTGGCCGGGACAGGGGACGCAGATACGCAGTATTTT. Translating it yields CASGLAGTGDADTQYF.

V and J are TRBV19 and TRBJ2-7; 9 bases agree with TRBD2. The CDR3 extends over 15 amino acids. Germline V gene data show CDR1 as LNHDA and CDR2 as SQIVND (reference sequence). J gave up 0 bases and V 3 bases, and 3 bases lay outside the gene matches. Here the CDR3 reads CASSILAGNSYEQYF. DNA for the CDR3: TGTGCCAGTAGTATCCTAGCGGGGAACTCCTACGAGCAGTACTTC.

In its sample, this clone was seen a few times. V is TRBV10-2 and J is TRBJ2-7; 11 nucleotides align to TRBD1. With V trimmed by 8 bases and J by 2 bases, 8 bases remained unmatched. Germline V gives CDR1 WSHSY, CDR2 SAAADI. CDR3 length: 15 amino acids. In DNA form, the CDR3 reads TGCGCCAGCGCCAAGGTGGGACAGGGGGCCTACGAGCAGTACTTC. Residues: CASAKVGQGAYEQYF.

The chain is built from TRBV5-1 and TRBJ2-1; 7 positions match TRBD1. The CDR3 is 16 amino acids. The germline gives CDR1 SGHRS, CDR2 YFSETQ. J lost 3 bases, V lost 0 bases, and 6 bases had no gene match. The CDR3 sequence is CASSLETGTDYNEQFF. In DNA, the CDR3 is TGCGCCAGCAGCTTGGAGACCGGGACAGACTACAATGAGCAGTTCTTC.

The V and J genes are TRBV19 and TRBJ2-3; D might be TRBD2 (5 bases). V lost 3 bases and J 6 bases, leaving 7 bases between the germline ends. Germline V gives CDR1 LNHDA, CDR2 SQIVND (reference sequence). This CDR3 has 12 amino acids. CDR3 sequence (DNA): TGTGCCAGTAGTATGGAGGCGGATACGCAGTATTTT. Its translation: CASSMEADTQYF.

The chain has TRBV5-1 and TRBJ1-4; D might be TRBD1 (5 bases). V was pared by 4 bases and J by 4 bases, with 11 bases between. The CDR3 is made up of 14 amino acids. CDR1 is SGHRS and CDR2 is YFSETQ in the germline V gene. The CDR3 is CASSRGTDNEKLFF. CDR3 DNA sequence: TGCGCCAGCAGCCGCGGGACCGATAATGAAAAACTGTTTTTT.

The CDR3 here is CASSLVQGSQETQYF. CDR3 coding DNA: TGTGCCAGCAGCCTGGTGCAGGGGAGCCAAGAGACCCAGTACTTC. The chain joins TRBV2 to TRBJ2-5; maybe TRBD1 (6 bases). From germline, CDR1 is SNHLY and CDR2 FYNNEI. This CDR3 has 15 residues. V shed 6 bases and J shed 1 base, with 15 bases lying between them.

This clone appeared once. The chain has TRBV10-3 and TRBJ2-3; 7 nucleotides align to TRBD1. The germline V gene has CDR1 ENHRY and CDR2 SYGVKD. With 4 bases clipped from V and 2 bases from J, the junction kept 3 bases outside the gene matches. The length of the CDR3 is 14 residues. This CDR3 reads CAISADRITDTQYF. The CDR3 DNA follows: TGTGCCATCAGTGCGGACAGGATCACAGATACGCAGTATTTT.

The chain has TRBV9 and TRBJ1-1; TRBD1 is a possible D gene (6 bases). Deletions cut 0 bases from V and 11 bases from J, with 14 bases between. Germline-derived CDR1 and CDR2 are SGDLS and YYNGEE. The CDR3 spans 13 residues. The CDR3 here is CASSVGSTGMAFF. The CDR3 DNA sequence: TGTGCCAGCAGCGTAGGGTCCACAGGGATGGCTTTCTTT.

V gene TRBV9 combines with J gene TRBJ1-2; no clear D gene. The germline V gene encodes CDR1 SGDLS and CDR2 YYNGEE. The CDR3 totals 12 residues. V was shortened by 0 bases and J by 3 bases, with 3 bases between the two germline ends. The CDR3 loop reads CASSVAHYGYTF. In nucleotides, the CDR3 is TGTGCCAGCAGCGTAGCTCACTATGGCTACACCTTC.

The chain uses TRBV19 and TRBJ1-3, with 7 bases lining up with TRBD1. The CDR3 consists of 15 residues. Germline values: CDR1 LNHDA, CDR2 SQIVND (reference sequence). After removal of 6 bases from V and 2 bases from J, the junction contained 7 bases not matched to a gene. CDR3: CASRETGSPGNTIYF. The CDR3 DNA reads TGTGCCAGTAGGGAGACAGGGAGCCCTGGAAACACCATATATTTT.

CDR3 loop: CASSRTSGVSDTQYF. The CDR3 DNA is TGTGCCAGCAGCCGGACTAGCGGGGTGTCAGATACGCAGTATTTT. The chain recombines TRBV7-3 with TRBJ2-3; 12 bases agree with TRBD2. The V gene end was trimmed by 5 bases and the J gene end by 4 bases; junction bases not matched to a gene: 4. The CDR3 has 15 residues. From germline, CDR1 is SGHTA and CDR2 FQGTGA.

The gene calls are TRBV7-8 and TRBJ1-2, with a weak D call TRBD1 (5 bases). This CDR3 is 15 amino acids long. Between the trimmed V and J ends, which lost 1 base and 4 bases, there was a span of 13 bases. Germline-derived CDR1 and CDR2 are SGHVS and FQNEAQ. The DNA of the CDR3 is TGTGCCAGCAGCTTAGGATTTGGGGCGTCCTATGGCTACACCTTC. Residues: CASSLGFGASYGYTF.

The V and J genes are TRBV7-9 and TRBJ1-6, with D perhaps matching TRBD1 (5 bases). This CDR3 region has 15 residues. Looked up from germline, CDR1 is SEHNR and CDR2 is FQNEAQ (reference sequence). Trimming removed 5 bases from V and 7 bases from J, with 15 bases in between. The CDR3 DNA is TGTGCCAGCAGCGCTCAGGGTCAACCAAATTCACCCCTCCACTTT. Its protein product is CASSAQGQPNSPLHF.